Listed below are T cell receptor beta chains from one sample, sequenced in a study of blood T cell repertoires in COVID-19. This table comes from immunoSEQ multiplex PCR, and its TCRdb copy is limited to in-frame clones, with some not included. The sample contains 200,000 to 250,000 clones, 70% to 90% of which appear only once. The sequenced material came from PBMCs or T cells enriched from blood (not recorded which). The receptors were sampled from a man aged 25-40 years who had recovered from COVID-19. Both conserved end residues are part of each CDR3. Fields, in order: CDR3 protein, CDR3 DNA, clone size, V gene, J gene, D gene. A D gene is named only where the DNA matches it firmly. A clone size is listed for some rows: how often the clone was seen (once, few, many), or a class if it is expanded.

CASSSPGQGLYEQYF,TGCGCCAGCAGCTCTCCGGGACAGGGTCTCTACGAGCAGTACTTC,.,TRBV5-1,TRBJ2-7,TRBD1
CASSQALPRTDSPAYGYTF,TGTGCCAGCAGCCAAGCCCTCCCCAGGACAGACTCCCCCGCCTATGGCTACACCTTC,.,TRBV14,TRBJ1-2,.
CATGTGGQETQYF,TGTGCCACCGGGACAGGGGGCCAAGAGACCCAGTACTTC,.,TRBV25-1,TRBJ2-5,TRBD1
CASSRTGSSGANVLTF,TGTGCCAGCAGCAGGACAGGGAGCTCTGGGGCCAACGTCCTGACTTTC,.,TRBV7-9,TRBJ2-6,TRBD1
CASSRDRTVYGYTF,TGTGCCAGTAGTAGAGACAGGACAGTCTATGGCTACACCTTC,.,TRBV19,TRBJ1-2,.
CASSEPLGGKETQYF,TGTGCCAGCAGTGAACCTCTGGGGGGGAAAGAGACCCAGTACTTC,.,TRBV25-1,TRBJ2-5,TRBD2
CASSPGTSGKSSYNEQFF,TGCGCCAGCAGCCCGGGGACTAGCGGGAAAAGCTCCTACAATGAGCAGTTCTTC,.,TRBV5-1,TRBJ2-1,TRBD2
CASSQGPGTERSYGYTF,TGCGCCAGCAGCCAAGGCCCCGGGACAGAGAGGAGCTATGGCTACACCTTC,once,TRBV4-1,TRBJ1-2,TRBD1
CSVERSVADGYTF,TGCAGCGTTGAGAGGTCCGTCGCCGATGGCTACACCTTC,.,TRBV29-1,TRBJ1-2,.
CASNPGTSGYNEQFF,TGTGCCAGCAATCCTGGGACTAGCGGTTACAATGAGCAGTTCTTC,.,TRBV2,TRBJ2-1,TRBD2
CASSSRASNQPQHF,TGTGCCAGCAGCTCCAGGGCTAGCAATCAGCCCCAGCATTTT,.,TRBV7-8,TRBJ1-5,.
CASRFGQALSPLHF,TGTGCCAGCAGATTCGGACAGGCGCTGTCACCCCTCCACTTT,.,TRBV7-9,TRBJ1-6,TRBD1
CASSLEWTEGTQYF,TGTGCCAGCAGCTTGGAATGGACAGAGGGCACGCAGTATTTT,.,TRBV7-9,TRBJ2-3,.
CASSPGQGKWVPNYEQYF,TGTGCCAGCTCACCGGGACAGGGTAAATGGGTCCCTAATTACGAGCAGTACTTC,.,TRBV18,TRBJ2-7,TRBD1
CASSIPDRGWDEQFF,TGTGCCAGTAGTATACCGGACAGGGGTTGGGATGAGCAGTTCTTC,.,TRBV19,TRBJ2-1,TRBD1
CASSVGTSGGGTQYF,TGTGCCAGCAGCGTAGGAACTAGCGGGGGCGGTACGCAGTATTTT,.,TRBV9,TRBJ2-3,TRBD2
CASSRGGGRLHNEQFF,TGTGCCAGCAGCCGGGGGGGCGGGAGACTACACAATGAGCAGTTCTTC,.,TRBV3-1/TRBV3-2,TRBJ2-1,.
CASSFTRSQPQHF,TGTGCCAGCAGCTTCACTAGGAGCCAGCCCCAGCATTTT,.,TRBV7-2,TRBJ1-5,.
CASSIELRGRAGELFF,TGTGCCAGTAGTATAGAACTACGGGGGAGGGCCGGGGAGCTGTTTTTT,.,TRBV19,TRBJ2-2,TRBD2
CASSPDLSSKELFF,TGTGCCAGCTCACCAGACCTTAGCTCCAAGGAGCTGTTTTTT,.,TRBV18,TRBJ2-2,.
CAWSWTENQPQHF,TGTGCCTGGAGTTGGACAGAAAATCAGCCCCAGCATTTT,.,TRBV30,TRBJ1-5,.
CAALKDREPNFEQYF,TGTGCCGCCTTAAAAGACAGGGAGCCTAATTTCGAGCAGTACTTC,.,TRBV28,TRBJ2-7,TRBD1
CASSPGDGRNTIYF,TGTGCCAGCAGCCCAGGTGATGGCAGAAACACCATATATTTT,.,TRBV14,TRBJ1-3,.
CASSLPAGYNEQFF,TGCGCCAGCAGCCTGCCGGCGGGTTACAATGAGCAGTTCTTC,.,TRBV4-1,TRBJ2-1,.
CASSHRQRLSYEQYF,TGCGCCAGCAGTCACCGACAGCGCCTCTCCTACGAGCAGTACTTC,.,TRBV23-1,TRBJ2-7,.
CASSYQGYEQYF,TGTGCCAGCAGTTACCAGGGATACGAGCAGTACTTC,.,TRBV6-2/TRBV6-3,TRBJ2-7,.
CSATPDEQFF,TGCAGTGCTACCCCTGATGAGCAGTTCTTC,.,TRBV20-1,TRBJ2-1,.
CASSQVTGGSYEQYF,TGCGCCAGCAGCCAAGTGACAGGGGGGTCCTACGAGCAGTACTTC,.,TRBV4-3,TRBJ2-7,TRBD1
CASSGRLAGLSYNEQFF,TGTGCCAGCAGTGGCAGACTAGCGGGGCTCTCCTACAATGAGCAGTTCTTC,.,TRBV6-1,TRBJ2-1,TRBD2
CASSSVLREFTNTGELFF,TGTGCCAGCAGCTCCGTCTTACGGGAGTTTACGAACACCGGGGAGCTGTTTTTT,.,TRBV14,TRBJ2-2,.
CASSPGGLAGDLGEQYF,TGTGCCAGCAGCCCGGGGGGGCTAGCGGGGGATCTTGGCGAGCAGTACTTC,.,TRBV5-6,TRBJ2-7,TRBD2
CASSLERGRGSPLHF,TGTGCCAGCAGCTTAGAAAGGGGGCGAGGCTCACCCCTCCACTTT,.,TRBV7-2,TRBJ1-6,TRBD1
CASSEAGTYRGVAFF,TGTGCCAGCAGTGAAGCTGGGACTTACCGTGGGGTGGCTTTCTTT,few,TRBV2,TRBJ1-1,.